This TCR beta chain is drawn from a study of T cell responses to AZD1222 COVID-19 vaccine. The V gene lost 3 bases and the J gene lost 1 base, with 12 bases spanning the gap. The CDR3 sequence is 14 residues long. Germline assignment: CDR1 DFQATT and CDR2 SNEGSKA (reference sequence). Only in-frame clones appear in the TCRdb table, and some are missing; sequencing was by immunoSEQ multiplex PCR. The data show about 140,000 clones, with 90% seen just once and around 3.6% held by the top ten. The sequence was obtained from an adult in good health. The chain carries TRBV20-1 and TRBJ1-2; D is undetermined. The sequenced sample was peripheral blood, obtained on day 0 of AZD1222 vaccination. CDR3 nucleotide sequence: TGCAGTGCTAGTCGGCCACCTAGTAACTATGGCTACACCTTC. Protein sequence: CSASRPPSNYGYTF.